Listed below are T cell receptor beta chains from one sample, sequenced in a study of metastatic and nonmetastatic thyroid tumors. Via MiXCR, TCRdb re-called the PCR reads. This table has 91,000 or so clones, about an eighth appearing once. The sample consisted of blood. The receptors shown here come from a female donor with papillary thyroid cancer or a benign thyroid nodule (not recorded which). Some clones in this sample may be carry-over from other donors' samples. Each CDR3 is given with its conserved first and last residue. Size is omitted from some rows. Given values are once, few, many or a class for expanded clones.

j_call | v_call | clone_size | cdr3_aa
TRBJ1-5 | TRBV9 | many | CASSPDRGNNQPQHF
TRBJ2-2 | TRBV6-2/TRBV6-3 | many | CASIPRGEGRTGELFF
TRBJ1-5 | TRBV19 | many | CASSMQGAQPQHF
TRBJ2-1 | TRBV24-1 | . | CATSDVTIRSGEQFF
TRBJ2-7 | TRBV12-3/TRBV12-4 | many | CASSPRGTYEQYF
TRBJ2-7 | TRBV9 | many | CASSVGTWTDSYEQYF
TRBJ2-7 | TRBV4-2 | many | CASSQRTGQGPLSSYEQYF
TRBJ1-5 | TRBV10-2 | few | CASRDRGNQPQHF
TRBJ2-5 | TRBV7-8 | many | CASSPLETQYF
TRBJ1-3 | TRBV6-5 | many | CASSYSWTVSGNTIYF
TRBJ2-2 | TRBV7-6 | . | CASSSLTSGNTGELFF
TRBJ2-3 | TRBV6-1 | many | CASTLLAGGTDTQYF
TRBJ2-3 | TRBV28 | few | CASSPLANGGGIRHTQYF
TRBJ2-1 | TRBV28 | many | CASGSRGYEQFF
TRBJ1-3 | TRBV19 | few | CASSIKGAAGNTIYF
TRBJ2-4 | TRBV6-2/TRBV6-3 | many | CASSYSMQGGTKNIQYF
TRBJ2-3 | TRBV6-4 | many | CASSPLAGGSTDTQYF
TRBJ2-1 | TRBV20-1 | many | CSASPGGSSYNEQFF
TRBJ2-1 | TRBV3-1 | many | CASSQDWQESSYNEQFF
TRBJ1-3 | TRBV5-4 | many | CASSKGQAASGNTIYF
TRBJ1-3 | TRBV4-1 | many | CASSQVPGSRNTIYF
TRBJ1-4 | TRBV2 | many | CASRLRDRLNEKLFF
TRBJ2-4 | TRBV20-1 | many | CGTPGQGGNIQYF
TRBJ2-7 | TRBV20-1 | many | CSAKPEYYEQYF
TRBJ2-2 | TRBV20-1 | many | CSASGGTGELFF
TRBJ2-2 | TRBV12-3/TRBV12-4 | many | CASSKLAGVGTGELFF
TRBJ2-7 | TRBV5-5 | many | CASSTIWGVRVEQYF
TRBJ2-7 | TRBV5-1 | few | CASSFTSGRPTEYF
TRBJ2-7 | TRBV30 | . | CAWSDRGRVSYEQYF
TRBJ2-5 | TRBV28 | many | CASSIAGGVETQYF
TRBJ2-7 | TRBV7-9 | many | CASSSGPEQYF
TRBJ1-2 | TRBV15 | many | CATSRKVLYAGYTF
TRBJ2-2 | TRBV3-1 | many | CASSQVGGVAATGELFF
TRBJ2-7 | TRBV12-3/TRBV12-4 | . | CASKEGRLAYEQYF
TRBJ2-4 | TRBV25-1 | many | CASSAPGERAKNIQYF
TRBJ1-1 | TRBV19 | many | CASSSSLGGQGAAFF
TRBJ2-5 | TRBV6-2/TRBV6-3 | many | CASNGQETQYF
TRBJ1-4 | TRBV9 | many | CASSVDLGRSGEKLFF
TRBJ2-3 | TRBV19 | many | CASSIVDRGRTQYF
TRBJ2-1 | TRBV5-6 | many | CASSLVGLYNEQFF
TRBJ2-6 | TRBV6-1 | many | CASRPQGVGSGANVLTF
TRBJ2-6 | TRBV24-1 | many | CATSDTDGANVLTF
TRBJ2-5 | TRBV3-1 | many | CASSQAETQYF
TRBJ2-1 | TRBV20-1 | . | CSARTSGYYNEQFF
TRBJ2-2 | TRBV3-1 | many | CASSQVDRTSGSNTGELFF
TRBJ1-2 | TRBV20-1 | . | CSARDPGGYYGYTF
TRBJ2-7 | TRBV9 | many | CASSVGSGVADSYEQYF
TRBJ2-3 | TRBV20-1 | many | CSVRGQSTDTQYF
TRBJ2-5 | TRBV29-1 | many | CSVGEGVMETQYF
TRBJ1-4 | TRBV9 | many | CASSVNPYGGSTNEKLFF
TRBJ2-1 | TRBV3-1 | many | CASSPWGNEQFF